Following are 8 T cell receptor beta chains from one sample sequenced in a study of technical replicates of blood from a handful of donors. Repertoires were generated with immunoSEQ multiplex PCR, while TCRdb's copy carries only in-frame clones and drops some. The table includes some 100,000 clones, over 90% detected once. Sequenced material: T cells isolated from PBMCs. These TCRs come from a human donor in good health.

The chain employs TRBV28 and TRBJ1-5, with D maybe TRBD1 (5 bases). The germline CDR1 and CDR2 sequences are MDHEN and SYDVKM. This CDR3 has 13 residues. Trimming took off 3 bases at V and 7 bases at J, with 10 bases between the two ends. The CDR3 spells CASSFQGGQPQHF. The CDR3, as DNA: TGTGCCAGCAGTTTCCAGGGTGGCCAGCCCCAGCATTTT.

The V gene is TRBV5-4, the J gene TRBJ2-5, with D possibly matching TRBD2 (5 bases). Trimming left V 2 bases short and J 2 bases short, with 10 bases between. The CDR3 length is 14 residues. Per the germline V gene, CDR1 is SGHNT and CDR2 is YYREEE (reference sequence). The CDR3 DNA follows: TGTGCCAGCAGCTTAAGACGGGGACAAGAGACCCAGTACTTC. Translated, it gives CASSLRRGQETQYF.

The chain uses TRBV5-1 and TRBJ1-1; 8 positions match TRBD1. V dropped 5 bases and J dropped 5; count of bases not matched to a gene: 5. This CDR3 is 13 amino acids long. The germline V gene encodes CDR1 SGHRS and CDR2 YFSETQ. CDR3 DNA: TGCGCCAGCAGACCGACAGGGGTGACTGAAGCTTTCTTT. This encodes CASRPTGVTEAFF.

The rearrangement links TRBV14 to TRBJ2-7; 11 nucleotides align to TRBD2. The CDR3 runs to 17 residues. The germline V gene encodes CDR1 SGHDN and CDR2 FVKESK. Germline trimming cut 1 base from V and 5 bases from J; bases unmatched to any gene: 10. The CDR3 DNA reads as TGTGCCAGCAGCCAAGTGTTTCCGTCTAGCGGGAGGAACGAGCAGTACTTC. It is translated as CASSQVFPSSGRNEQYF. Drawing the rest from reference TRBV14 and TRBJ2-7, the complete variable domain is EAGVTQFPSHSVIEKGQTVTLRCDPISGHDNLYWYRRVMGKEIKFLLHFVKESKQDESGMPNNRFLAERTGGTYSTLKVQPAELEDSGVYFCASSQVFPSSGRNEQYFGPGTRLTVT.

This clone appeared a single time. V gene TRBV4-1 combines with J gene TRBJ2-3; 9 positions match TRBD2. V gave up 2 bases and J gave up 3 bases; unmatched junction bases: 3. CDR1 is MGHRA and CDR2 is YSYEKL in the germline V gene. CDR3 size: 15 residues. The DNA of the CDR3 is TGCGCCAGCAGCCAACTAGCGGGAACGACAGATACGCAGTATTTT. Its translation: CASSQLAGTTDTQYF.

The genes are TRBV4-1 and TRBJ1-4; D is unclear. Germline loops: CDR1 MGHRA, CDR2 YSYEKL. Deletions cut 1 base from V and 8 bases from J, with 5 bases between. The length of the CDR3 is 12 residues. CDR3 sequence (DNA): TGCGCCAGCAGCCAAGCGGGGGAAAAACTGTTTTTT. The encoded protein is CASSQAGEKLFF.

This chain links TRBV5-1 with TRBJ2-5; TRBD2 might be the D (7 bases). Germline CDR1 SGHRS, CDR2 YFSETQ. The length of the CDR3 is 14 residues. V was clipped by 5 bases and J by 5 bases, with 16 bases between them. CDR3 DNA: TGCGCCAGCAGTGGGGGGGGGCCGGAGGAGACCCAGTACTTC. Translated, it gives CASSGGGPEETQYF.

This chain connects TRBV5-1 to TRBJ2-1; D is perhaps TRBD2 (7 bases). V was cut by 4 bases and J by 3 bases, with 14 bases left in between. The CDR3 runs to 15 residues. Germline CDR1 SGHRS, CDR2 YFSETQ. CDR3 protein: CASSKGGADYNEQFF. The CDR3 DNA reads TGCGCCAGCAGCAAAGGGGGGGCAGACTACAATGAGCAGTTCTTC.